The 14 T cell receptor beta chains reported below all come from one sample, sequenced in a study of T cells in Graves' hyperthyroidism and ophthalmopathy. Amplification yielded TCR beta CDR3 regions, with RNA transcripts as the source. With the HTBI primer set, the TCR CDR3 went through a first round of RT-PCR. TCRdb processed the multiplex PCR reads anew with MiXCR; each CDR3 protein has one entry. The table records fewer than 250,000 distinct CDR3 sequences, over 20% of them present only once. The sequenced sample was blood. The receptor set was obtained from a woman in her 40s with Graves' ophthalmopathy.

A note on this clonotype: At one boundary the junction diverges from the germline segment, which might be a read error. The chain has TRBV27 and TRBJ2-5; 7 nucleotides align to TRBD1. Germline CDR1 reads MNHEY; CDR2 reads SMNVEV (reference sequence). The CDR3 runs 15 residues. The chain's CDR3 is CASSNLQGKQETQYF. CDR3 in DNA: TGTGCCAGCAGTAATCTACAGGGGAAACAAGAGACGCAGTACTTC.

This clonotype was counted ten times or more. The rearrangement links TRBV7-3 to TRBJ2-7; D is unresolved. The germline CDR1 and CDR2 sequences are SGHTA and FQGTGA. The CDR3 is 13 residues long. The germline V and J ends were trimmed by 3 bases and 5 bases, with 11 bases remaining between them. CDR3 in DNA: TGTGCCAGCAGCTTGGACGTAGGGAACGAGCAGTACTTC. Its translation is CASSLDVGNEQYF.

This rearrangement joins TRBV7-2 to TRBJ1-1; maybe TRBD1 (5 bases). CDR3 size: 15 residues. Germline loops: CDR1 SGHTA, CDR2 FQGNSA. Trimming removed 4 bases at V and 3 bases at J, with 15 bases between. The CDR3 spells CASSSRGPLDTEAFF. The CDR3 nucleotides are TGTGCCAGCAGCTCGCGGGGACCTCTGGACACTGAAGCTTTCTTT.

This clonotype was seen ten or more times. The chain links TRBV24-1 to TRBJ2-7; 11 bases line up with TRBD1. Germline-derived CDR1 and CDR2 are KGHDR and SFDVKD. With V trimmed by 9 bases and J by 3 bases, 3 bases remained unmatched. This CDR3 region has 13 residues. The DNA for the CDR3 is TGTGCCACCGCTGGGACAGGGGGCTACGAGCAGTACTTC. Translated: CATAGTGGYEQYF.

This clonotype was seen repeatedly, ten times or more. This chain joins TRBV12-3 or TRBV12-4 and TRBJ2-7; D may be TRBD1 (6 bases). CDR3 length: 14 amino acids. V lost 2 bases, J lost 4 bases, and 12 bases lay in between. The CDR3 loop is CASSLHRVEYEQYF. DNA of the CDR3: TGTGCCAGCAGTTTACACAGGGTAGAGTACGAGCAGTACTTC.

This clonotype was seen at least ten times. The chain recombines TRBV7-8 with TRBJ1-1, with TRBD1 as a possible D gene (5 bases). The V gene's germline CDR1 is SGHVS and CDR2 FQNEAQ. V was cut by 3 bases and J by 7 bases, with 12 bases left in between. The CDR3 has 13 residues. The CDR3 nucleotides read TGTGCCAGCAGCTTGGTGACAGCTAATGAAGCTTTCTTT. Translation gives CASSLVTANEAFF.

This clonotype was picked up many times. CDR3 loop: CASSQSGNEAFF. DNA of the CDR3: TGCGCCAGCAGCCAATCAGGAAATGAGGCTTTCTTT. The V gene is TRBV4-1, the J gene TRBJ1-1; D unclear. CDR3 length equals 12 residues. Between the trimmed V and J ends, which lost 2 bases and 11 bases, there was a span of 12 bases. CDR1 and CDR2 from the germline V gene are MGHRA and YSYEKL.

Ten or more counts support this clonotype. The chain combines TRBV7-2 with TRBJ2-7; TRBD2 aligns across 12 bases. Trimming removed 4 bases from V and 6 bases from J; junction bases left unmatched: 19. Per the germline V gene, CDR1 is SGHTA and CDR2 is FQGNSA. This CDR3 spans 19 amino acids. CDR3 loop: CASSSPKTPRLAGVVEQYF. Written as DNA, the CDR3 is TGTGCCAGCAGCTCCCCCAAAACCCCCCGACTAGCGGGAGTAGTCGAGCAGTACTTC.

The sample holds a few counts of this clonotype. A much larger clone sits a single nucleotide away, making a read error possible. The chain has TRBV3-1 and TRBJ2-7; no reliable D call. CDR1 and CDR2 (germline): LGHDT, YNNKEL (reference sequence). The CDR3 has 12 amino acids. V dropped 3 bases and J dropped 6 bases, with 9 bases sitting between them. The CDR3 nucleotides read TGTGCCAGCAGCCATTGGAAGGGCGAGCAGTACTTC. Translation gives CASSHWKGEQYF.

This clonotype appeared many times. The chain carries TRBV7-9 and TRBJ2-5; D unclear. The CDR3 spans 14 residues. Trimming removed 3 bases at V and 4 bases at J, with 12 bases between. Germline loops: CDR1 SEHNR, CDR2 FQNEAQ (reference sequence). CDR3 sequence reads: CASSFPQTGETQYF. In nucleotides, the CDR3 is TGTGCCAGCAGCTTTCCACAGACCGGAGAGACCCAGTACTTC.

This clonotype has a single count. This chain connects TRBV12-3 or TRBV12-4 to TRBJ1-2, with a tentative D call TRBD1 (6 bases). Trimming took off 6 bases at V and 0 bases at J, with 11 bases between the two ends. CDR3 length equals 14 residues. The CDR3 loop is CASRDSGANYGYTF. The CDR3 region has the DNA TGTGCCAGCAGGGACAGTGGAGCTAACTATGGCTACACCTTC.

V is TRBV28 and J is TRBJ1-6; D uncertain. In germline, CDR1 is MDHEN, CDR2 SYDVKM. This CDR3 has 15 amino acids. Trimming took 5 bases from V and 6 from J, leaving 14 bases between them. The CDR3 protein is CASSTLRDLNSPLHF. DNA of the CDR3: TGTGCCAGCAGTACCCTCCGGGATCTTAATTCACCCCTCCACTTT.

Ten or more counts support this clonotype. The chain recombines TRBV11-2 with TRBJ2-7, with 11 bases that match TRBD2. Germline V gene sequence: CDR1 SGHAT, CDR2 FQNNGV. The CDR3 contains 16 residues. The junction had 6 bases not matched to a gene; V was cut back by 1 base and J by 4 bases. The CDR3 sequence is CASSLVVAGGAYEQYF. Written as DNA, the CDR3 is TGTGCCAGCAGCTTAGTAGTAGCGGGAGGGGCTTACGAGCAGTACTTC.

The rearrangement joins TRBV28 to TRBJ1-2; D not resolved. V dropped 8 bases and J dropped 4 bases, with 8 bases sitting between them. Per the germline V gene, CDR1 is MDHEN and CDR2 is SYDVKM. The CDR3 sequence is 11 residues long. Here the CDR3 reads CASASSYGYTF. The CDR3 nucleotides are TGTGCCAGCGCCAGCTCCTATGGCTACACCTTC.